Below are 7 T cell receptor beta chains sequenced from a single sample in a study of shared clonotypes between healthy human individuals. Assay: immunoSEQ multiplex PCR; the TCRdb copy retains only in-frame clones and omits some. Altogether about 480,000 clones are present, less than 85% being singletons, with the ten largest covering over 10%. The sequenced sample was PBMCs. These TCRs come from a woman in her forties in good health. Some clones in this sample may be carry-over from other donors' samples.

V usage is TRBV19 and J usage is TRBJ2-5; the match to TRBD2 covers 7 bases. V was pared by 2 bases and J by 5 bases, with 11 bases of the junction left unmatched. This CDR3 region has 16 residues. CDR1 and CDR2 (germline): LNHDA, SQIVND (reference sequence). CDR3 residues: CASSITEAGTSETQYF. The CDR3 bases are TGTGCCAGTAGTATAACAGAAGCGGGGACCAGTGAGACCCAGTACTTC. The whole variable domain, filled in from reference TRBV19 and TRBJ2-5, reads DGGITQSPKYLFRKEGQNVTLSCEQNLNHDAMYWYRQDPGQGLRLIYYSQIVNDFQKGDIAEGYSVSREKKESFPLTVTSAQKNPTAFYLCASSITEAGTSETQYFGPGTRLLVL.

The chain is built from TRBV15 and TRBJ2-3, with a weak D call TRBD2 (5 bases). CDR1 LNHNV and CDR2 YYDKDF come from the germline V gene (reference sequence). The CDR3 extends over 13 amino acids. Trimming took 3 bases from V and 6 from J, leaving 10 bases between them. The DNA for the CDR3 is TGTGCCACCAGCAGTCTAGCATCGGATACGCAGTATTTT. This encodes CATSSLASDTQYF.

V gene TRBV5-1 combines with J gene TRBJ1-1, with 8 bases matching TRBD1. Germline trimming cut 0 bases from V and 0 bases from J; bases unmatched to any gene: 4. CDR1 is SGHRS and CDR2 is YFSETQ in the germline V gene. The CDR3 runs to 16 residues. The CDR3 DNA is TGCGCCAGCAGCTTGGGGACAGGGACGATGAACACTGAAGCTTTCTTT. Translating it yields CASSLGTGTMNTEAFF.

V gene TRBV7-9 combines with J gene TRBJ2-3; the D gene is possibly TRBD2 (7 bases). Germline CDR1 and CDR2: SEHNR and FQNEAQ (reference sequence). CDR3 length: 14 amino acids. V shed 1 base and J shed 8 bases, with 13 bases lying between them. The CDR3 loop is CASSLEQGGGTQYF. CDR3 nucleotides: TGTGCCAGCAGCTTAGAACAGGGAGGGGGTACGCAGTATTTT.

The sample holds one count of this clone. In DNA, the CDR3 is TGTGCCAGCAGCTCGGCATCGGCTAGCGGGACATACGAGCAGTACTTC. Translation: CASSSASASGTYEQYF. The J gene is TRBJ2-7, the V gene TRBV7-6; 9 bases fit TRBD2. CDR1 and CDR2 (germline): SGHVS, FNYEAQ. This CDR3 has 16 residues. With 4 bases clipped from V and 4 bases from J, the junction kept 11 bases outside the gene matches.

The genes are TRBV7-9 and TRBJ1-2; D might be TRBD1 (6 bases). With 1 base removed from V and 2 bases from J, the gap between germline ends came to 11 bases. The CDR3 runs to 15 residues. Germline V gives CDR1 SEHNR, CDR2 FQNEAQ (reference sequence). CDR3 in amino acids: CASSLERQGNYGYTF. In DNA, the CDR3 is TGTGCCAGCAGCTTAGAGCGGCAGGGGAACTATGGCTACACCTTC. Full variable domain (missing parts from reference TRBV7-9 and TRBJ1-2): DTGVSQNPRHKITKRGQNVTFRCDPISEHNRLYWYRQTLGQGPEFLTYFQNEAQLEKSRLLSDRFSAERPKGSFSTLEIQRTEQGDSAMYLCASSLERQGNYGYTFGSGTRLTVV.

Details on this clone: At the DNA level, this CDR3 is encoded by other sequences in the same sample as well. The CDR3 DNA follows: TGTGCCAGCAGCCCTACTAGCGGCTCCTACAATGAGCAGTTCTTC. Amino acid sequence: CASSPTSGSYNEQFF. V gene TRBV7-3 combines with J gene TRBJ2-1; 8 nucleotides match TRBD2. V dropped 5 bases and J dropped 0; count of bases not matched to a gene: 3. CDR1 and CDR2 (germline): SGHTA, FQGTGA. This CDR3 is built from 15 residues.